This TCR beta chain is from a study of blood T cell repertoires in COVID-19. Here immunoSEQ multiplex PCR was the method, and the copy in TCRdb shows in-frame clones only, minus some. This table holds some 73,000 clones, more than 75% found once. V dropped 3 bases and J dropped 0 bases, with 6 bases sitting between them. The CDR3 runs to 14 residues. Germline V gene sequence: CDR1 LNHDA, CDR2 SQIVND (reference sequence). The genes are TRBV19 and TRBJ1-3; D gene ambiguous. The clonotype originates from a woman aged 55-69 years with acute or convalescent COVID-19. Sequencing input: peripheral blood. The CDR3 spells CASSIQASGNTIYF. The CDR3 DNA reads TGTGCCAGTAGTATCCAGGCCTCTGGAAACACCATATATTTT.